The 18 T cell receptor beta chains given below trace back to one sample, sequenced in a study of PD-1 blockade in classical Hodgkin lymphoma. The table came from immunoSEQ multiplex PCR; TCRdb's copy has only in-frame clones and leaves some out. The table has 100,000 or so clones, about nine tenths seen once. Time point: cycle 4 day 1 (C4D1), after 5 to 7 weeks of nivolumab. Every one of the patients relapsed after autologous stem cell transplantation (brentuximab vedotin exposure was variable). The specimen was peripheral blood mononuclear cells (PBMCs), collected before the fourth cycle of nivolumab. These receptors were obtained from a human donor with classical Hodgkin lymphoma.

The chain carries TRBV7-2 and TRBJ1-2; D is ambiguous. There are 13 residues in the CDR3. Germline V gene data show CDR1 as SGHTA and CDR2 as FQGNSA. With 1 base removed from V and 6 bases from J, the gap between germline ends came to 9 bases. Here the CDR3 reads CASSLEGRHGYTF. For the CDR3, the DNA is TGTGCCAGCAGCTTAGAAGGGAGACATGGCTACACCTTC.

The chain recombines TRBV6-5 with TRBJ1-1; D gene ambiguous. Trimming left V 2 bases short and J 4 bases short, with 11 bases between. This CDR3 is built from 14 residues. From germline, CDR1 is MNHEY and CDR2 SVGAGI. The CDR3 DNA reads TGTGCCAGCAGTTACAAGGACTATTTCACTGAAGCTTTCTTT. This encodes CASSYKDYFTEAFF.

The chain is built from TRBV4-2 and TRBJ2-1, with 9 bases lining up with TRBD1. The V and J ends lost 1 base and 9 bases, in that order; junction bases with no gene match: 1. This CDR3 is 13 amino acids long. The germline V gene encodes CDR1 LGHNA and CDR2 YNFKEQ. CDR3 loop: CASSQGTGVEQFF. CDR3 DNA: TGTGCCAGCAGCCAAGGGACAGGGGTTGAGCAGTTCTTC.

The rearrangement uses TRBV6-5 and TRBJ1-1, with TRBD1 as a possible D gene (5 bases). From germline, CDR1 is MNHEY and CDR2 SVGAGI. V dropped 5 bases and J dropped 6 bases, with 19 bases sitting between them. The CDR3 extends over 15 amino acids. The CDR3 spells CASSTRGGSNAEAFF. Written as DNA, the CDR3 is TGTGCCAGCAGTACCCGGGGCGGCTCCAACGCTGAAGCTTTCTTT.

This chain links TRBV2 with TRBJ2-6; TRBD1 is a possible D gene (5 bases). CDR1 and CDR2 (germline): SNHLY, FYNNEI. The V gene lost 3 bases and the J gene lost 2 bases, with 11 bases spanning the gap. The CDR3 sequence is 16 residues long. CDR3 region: CASSEQGFAGANVLTF. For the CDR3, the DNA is TGTGCCAGCAGTGAGCAGGGTTTTGCTGGGGCCAACGTCCTGACTTTC.

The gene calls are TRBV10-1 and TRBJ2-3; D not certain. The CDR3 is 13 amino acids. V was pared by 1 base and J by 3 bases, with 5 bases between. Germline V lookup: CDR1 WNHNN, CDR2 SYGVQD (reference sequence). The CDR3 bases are TGCGCCAGCAGTGAGTTTTATACAGATACGCAGTATTTT. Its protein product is CASSEFYTDTQYF.

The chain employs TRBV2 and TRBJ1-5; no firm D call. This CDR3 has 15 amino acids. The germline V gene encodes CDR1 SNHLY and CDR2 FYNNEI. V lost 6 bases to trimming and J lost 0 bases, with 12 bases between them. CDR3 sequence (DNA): TGTGCCAGCAGATTCATAGGTGGTAGCAATCAGCCCCAGCATTTT. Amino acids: CASRFIGGSNQPQHF.

The CDR3 is CAWSVPGFFRNSPLHF. For the CDR3, the DNA is TGTGCCTGGAGTGTACCGGGGTTTTTCCGGAATTCACCCCTCCACTTT. The rearrangement links TRBV30 to TRBJ1-6; D remains unclear. CDR3 length: 16 residues. The V and J ends lost 0 bases and 7 bases respectively, with 16 bases between them. Germline V lookup: CDR1 GTSNPN, CDR2 SVGIG (reference sequence).

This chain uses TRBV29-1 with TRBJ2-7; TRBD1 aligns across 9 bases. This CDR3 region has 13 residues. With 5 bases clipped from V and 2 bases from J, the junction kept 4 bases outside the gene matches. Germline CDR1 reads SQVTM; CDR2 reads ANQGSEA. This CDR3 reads CSVRGQGTYEQYF. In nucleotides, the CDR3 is TGCAGCGTTAGGGGACAGGGTACCTACGAGCAGTACTTC.

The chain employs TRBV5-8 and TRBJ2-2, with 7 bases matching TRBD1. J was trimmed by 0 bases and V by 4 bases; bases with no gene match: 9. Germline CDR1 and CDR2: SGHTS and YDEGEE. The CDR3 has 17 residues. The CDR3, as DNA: TGTGCCAGCAGCCCTTATATTGGACAGGCGAACACCGGGGAGCTGTTTTTT. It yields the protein CASSPYIGQANTGELFF.

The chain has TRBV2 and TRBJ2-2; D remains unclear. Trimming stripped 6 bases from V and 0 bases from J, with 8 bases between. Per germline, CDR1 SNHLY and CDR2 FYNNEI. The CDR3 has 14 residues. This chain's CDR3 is CASSSEANTGELFF. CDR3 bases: TGTGCCAGCAGCAGTGAAGCGAACACCGGGGAGCTGTTTTTT.

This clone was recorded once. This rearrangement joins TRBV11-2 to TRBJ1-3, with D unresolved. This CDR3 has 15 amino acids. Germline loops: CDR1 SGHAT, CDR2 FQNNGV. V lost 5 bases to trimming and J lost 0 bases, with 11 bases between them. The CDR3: CASSAVRNSGNTIYF. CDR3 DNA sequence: TGTGCCAGCAGCGCAGTTCGAAACTCTGGAAACACCATATATTTT.

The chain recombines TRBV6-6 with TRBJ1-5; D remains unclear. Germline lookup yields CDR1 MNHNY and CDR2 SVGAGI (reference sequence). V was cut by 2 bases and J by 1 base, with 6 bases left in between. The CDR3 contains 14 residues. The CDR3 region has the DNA TGTGCCAGCAGTTACGAAGGGAGCAATCAGCCCCAGCATTTT. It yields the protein CASSYEGSNQPQHF.

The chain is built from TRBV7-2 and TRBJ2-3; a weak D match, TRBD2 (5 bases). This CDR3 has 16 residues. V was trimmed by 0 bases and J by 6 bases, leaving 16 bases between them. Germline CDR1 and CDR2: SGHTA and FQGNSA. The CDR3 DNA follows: TGTGCCAGCAGCTTAGCTCGGCGGGCCGGCTCCGATACGCAGTATTTT. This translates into CASSLARRAGSDTQYF.

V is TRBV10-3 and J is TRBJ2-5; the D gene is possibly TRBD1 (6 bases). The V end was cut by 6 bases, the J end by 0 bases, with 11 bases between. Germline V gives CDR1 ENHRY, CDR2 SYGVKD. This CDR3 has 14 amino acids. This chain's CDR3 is CAIRGAGYQETQYF. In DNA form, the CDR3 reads TGTGCCATCAGGGGGGCAGGGTACCAAGAGACCCAGTACTTC.

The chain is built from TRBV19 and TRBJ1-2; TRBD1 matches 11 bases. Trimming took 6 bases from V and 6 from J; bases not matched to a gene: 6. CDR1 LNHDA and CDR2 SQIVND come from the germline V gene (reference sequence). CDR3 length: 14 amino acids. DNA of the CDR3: TGTGCCAGTAGCAACGGGGACAGGGGGAATGGCTACACCTTC. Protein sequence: CASSNGDRGNGYTF.

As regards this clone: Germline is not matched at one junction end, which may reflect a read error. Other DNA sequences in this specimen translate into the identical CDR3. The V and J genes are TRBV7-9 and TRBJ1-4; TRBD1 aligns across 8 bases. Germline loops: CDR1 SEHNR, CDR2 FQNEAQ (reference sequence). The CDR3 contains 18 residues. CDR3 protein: CASSLAIGQGATNEKLFF. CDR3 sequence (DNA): TGTGCCAGCAGCTTAGCAATAGGACAGGGTGCAACCAATGAAAAACTGTTTTTT.

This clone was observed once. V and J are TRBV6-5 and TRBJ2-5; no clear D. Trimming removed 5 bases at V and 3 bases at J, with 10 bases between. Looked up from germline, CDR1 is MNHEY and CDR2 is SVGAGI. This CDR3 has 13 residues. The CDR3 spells CASSRDLEETQYF. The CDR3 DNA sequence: TGTGCCAGCAGTCGAGACCTAGAAGAGACCCAGTACTTC.